The 24 T cell receptor beta chains listed next were all sequenced from one sample in a study of blood T cells in healthy people across ages. A second about 6 to 11 cycle PCR used barcoded and J-beta primers. TCRdb fed the 5' RACE reads into MiXCR, producing one record per CDR3 protein. Among 1.8 million or so distinct CDR3 sequences listed, roughly two fifths were seen once. The sequencing input was blood. The receptors shown here come from a human donor in good health.

This clonotype was picked up a small number of times. The rearrangement joins TRBV3-1 to TRBJ2-1, with 8 nucleotides matching TRBD2. The junction had 11 bases not matched to a gene; V was cut back by 5 bases and J by 8 bases. The CDR3 loop spans 15 amino acids. Per the germline V gene, CDR1 is LGHDT and CDR2 is YNNKEL (reference sequence). DNA of the CDR3: TGTGCCAGCAGCGCGGGGACTAGGGATAATCATGAGCAGTTCTTC. This sequence encodes CASSAGTRDNHEQFF.

This clonotype showed up just once. A much larger clonotype is one base distant, so this may be a read error. V is TRBV20-1 and J is TRBJ2-1; the D is unclear. From germline, CDR1 is DFQATT and CDR2 SNEGSKA (reference sequence). V lost 3 bases and J 10 bases, leaving 13 bases between the germline ends. This CDR3 has 12 amino acids. CDR3 sequence: CSASSAAYEQFF. The CDR3, as DNA: TGCAGTGCTAGTTCGGCAGCCTACGAGCAGTTCTTC.

This clonotype occurred a few times. V is TRBV25-1 and J is TRBJ2-7; 7 bases are shared with TRBD1. The germline gives CDR1 MGHDK, CDR2 SYGVNS. CDR3 length equals 12 residues. After removal of 7 bases from V and 5 bases from J, the junction contained 5 bases not matched to a gene. DNA of the CDR3: TGTGCCAGCAATTTTGGACAGGACGAGCAGTACTTC. It codes for CASNFGQDEQYF.

The chain has TRBV29-1 and TRBJ2-7; 10 positions agree with TRBD1. The germline V gene has CDR1 SQVTM and CDR2 ANQGSEA. V gave up 1 base and J gave up 2 bases; unmatched junction bases: 8. CDR3 length equals 16 residues. CDR3 nucleotides: TGCAGCGTTGAAGGAGGAGGGACAGGGGACCCCTACGAGCAGTACTTC. It encodes CSVEGGGTGDPYEQYF.

J is TRBJ2-1 and V is TRBV12-3 or TRBV12-4; TRBD2 matches at 7 bases. CDR3 length: 16 residues. With V trimmed by 6 bases and J by 1 base, 9 bases remained unmatched. The DNA of the CDR3 is TGTGCCAGCAGCCTCGGACGAGCGGGGTCCTACAATGAGCAGTTCTTC. Its protein is CASSLGRAGSYNEQFF.

The rearrangement joins TRBV12-3 or TRBV12-4 to TRBJ2-1, with a possible D match to TRBD2 (6 bases). The CDR3 has 18 residues. V lost 8 bases and J 0 bases, leaving 23 bases between the germline ends. DNA of the CDR3: TGTGCCAGCGGTGCCACTAGCACACCCGAAAGCTCCTACAATGAGCAGTTCTTC. The encoded protein is CASGATSTPESSYNEQFF.

As regards this clonotype: The junction departs from the called germline gene at one end, perhaps through a read error. The V gene is TRBV6-5, the J gene TRBJ2-7, with a weak D call TRBD1 (6 bases). The J call is doubtful: the DNA matches TRBJ2-5 better. Germline CDR1 reads MNHEY; CDR2 reads SVGAGI. The CDR3 spans 13 residues. CDR3 coding DNA: TGTGCCTGCAGTTTTCAGGGGCAGGAGACCCAGTACTTC. It is translated as CACSFQGQETQYF.

This clonotype appeared a few times. The V call is TRBV29-1, the J call TRBJ2-7; 7 bases line up with TRBD1. The V segment lost 7 bases and the J segment 4 bases; nucleotides outside the gene matches: 10. CDR1 and CDR2 from the germline V gene are SQVTM and ANQGSEA. The CDR3 extends over 13 amino acids. Here the CDR3 reads CSARWTGAYEQYF. Written as DNA, the CDR3 is TGCAGCGCCCGGTGGACAGGAGCGTACGAGCAGTACTTC.

This clonotype was picked up a small number of times. The J gene is TRBJ1-2, the V gene TRBV5-1, with a possible D match to TRBD1 (6 bases). This CDR3 has 15 residues. V shed 4 bases and J shed 1 base, with 14 bases lying between them. The germline V gene encodes CDR1 SGHRS and CDR2 YFSETQ. CDR3 DNA: TGCGCCAGCAGCCTACGACGGACAGATAACTATGGCTACACCTTC. Translated: CASSLRRTDNYGYTF.

In nucleotides, the CDR3 is TGCAGCGCCGAGGGGGATACCTACGAGCAGTACTTC. It translates to CSAEGDTYEQYF. The chain is built from TRBV29-1 and TRBJ2-7; TRBD1 might be the D (6 bases). V was trimmed by 7 bases and J by 2 bases, leaving 12 bases between them. Germline V lookup: CDR1 SQVTM, CDR2 ANQGSEA. This CDR3 is built from 12 residues.

This clonotype has more than one count but fewer than ten. This chain uses TRBV12-5 with TRBJ1-5, with a possible D match to TRBD1 (6 bases). Germline loops: CDR1 LGHNT, CDR2 FRNRAP. Trimming took off 0 bases at V and 2 bases at J, with 8 bases between the two ends. This CDR3 comprises 15 residues. The CDR3 loop reads CASGLVGHGNQPQHF. CDR3 DNA sequence: TGTGCTAGTGGTTTGGTGGGACATGGCAATCAGCCCCAGCATTTT.

V and J are TRBV15 and TRBJ1-5; TRBD1 matches 8 bases. Germline V CDR1 and CDR2: LNHNV, YYDKDF (reference sequence). The J segment lost 7 bases and the V segment lost 5 bases, leaving 7 bases of the junction unmatched. The CDR3 runs to 14 residues. The CDR3 bases are TGTGCCACCAGCCCAGGGGACAGGTTACAGCCCCAGCATTTT. Translating gives CATSPGDRLQPQHF.

This clonotype was observed a few times. CDR3 amino acids: CATSWDVSNQPQHF. In DNA form, the CDR3 reads TGTGCCACCAGCTGGGACGTTAGCAATCAGCCCCAGCATTTT. V usage is TRBV15 and J usage is TRBJ1-5; tentative D call: TRBD1 (5 bases). V gave up 5 bases and J gave up 0 bases, with 8 bases separating them. Germline V gives CDR1 LNHNV, CDR2 YYDKDF (reference sequence). The CDR3 has 14 amino acids.

This chain connects TRBV4-1 to TRBJ2-5, with D possibly TRBD2 on 5 matching bases. The V end was cut by 3 bases, the J end by 2 bases, with 16 bases between. Germline CDR1 reads MGHRA; CDR2 reads YSYEKL. The CDR3 totals 16 residues. CDR3 DNA: TGCGCCAGCAGCCAGCACATCACTAGTAGTCAAGAGACCCAGTACTTC. The encoded protein is CASSQHITSSQETQYF.

The J gene is TRBJ2-5, the V gene TRBV4-1, with TRBD1 matching over 7 bases. There are 15 residues in the CDR3. V gave up 0 bases and J gave up 5 bases; unmatched junction bases: 6. From germline, CDR1 is MGHRA and CDR2 YSYEKL. In nucleotides, the CDR3 is TGCGCCAGCAGCCAAGATGAGGGGGCTCTGGAGACCCAGTACTTC. Translation: CASSQDEGALETQYF.

This chain uses TRBV5-1 with TRBJ2-5; 9 bases are shared with TRBD1. The CDR3 is 15 residues long. With V trimmed by 4 bases and J by 3 bases, 7 bases remained unmatched. Germline assignment: CDR1 SGHRS and CDR2 YFSETQ. DNA for the CDR3: TGCGCCAGCAGCATTGGGGGACAGGGAAAAGAGACCCAGTACTTC. Translation gives CASSIGGQGKETQYF.

CDR3 nucleotides: TGCGCCAGCAGCTTCGTACTAGCGGGGGGAAATAATGAGCAGTTCTTC. It specifies CASSFVLAGGNNEQFF. The chain joins TRBV5-1 to TRBJ2-1; 12 bases map to TRBD2. With 2 bases clipped from V and 7 bases from J, the junction kept 7 bases outside the gene matches. This CDR3 has 16 amino acids. The V gene's germline CDR1 is SGHRS and CDR2 YFSETQ.

On this clonotype: The junction differs from germline at one of its ends, possibly a read error. The chain carries TRBV6-5 and TRBJ2-3, with D possibly TRBD2 on 5 matching bases. CDR1 is MNHEY and CDR2 is SVGAGI in the germline V gene. This CDR3 is 14 amino acids long. The CDR3 coding sequence is TGTGCCAGCACCCGAGGAGGCCGTACAGATATGCAGTATTTT. This codes for CASTRGGRTDMQYF.

The V and J genes are TRBV29-1 and TRBJ1-1; D is undetermined. V lost 5 bases and J 3 bases, leaving 13 bases between the germline ends. Germline V gene data show CDR1 as SQVTM and CDR2 as ANQGSEA. CDR3 length equals 13 residues. The CDR3 loop is CSVNGRMYTEAFF. CDR3 sequence (DNA): TGCAGCGTTAATGGACGTATGTACACTGAAGCTTTCTTT.

The CDR3, as DNA: TGTGCCAGCTCACCCTCCCGAGGACAGAGCTATGGCTACACCTTC. This codes for CASSPSRGQSYGYTF. The J gene is TRBJ1-2, the V gene TRBV18, with D perhaps matching TRBD1 (6 bases). The CDR3 runs to 15 residues. Germline V CDR1 and CDR2: KGHSH, LQKENI. Deletions cut 3 bases from V and 4 bases from J, with 15 bases between.

The chain links TRBV4-1 to TRBJ2-3; 14 positions match TRBD2. V dropped 4 bases and J dropped 1; count of bases not matched to a gene: 7. CDR1 and CDR2 (germline): MGHRA, YSYEKL. The CDR3 has 18 amino acids. CDR3 DNA sequence: TGCGCCAGCAGCCGACTAGCGGGGGGGCCTGAGGGCACAGATACGCAGTATTTT. Its translation: CASSRLAGGPEGTDTQYF.

This clonotype was recorded once. The chain carries TRBV7-9 and TRBJ1-1; 9 bases are shared with TRBD1. The V segment lost 5 bases and the J segment 10 bases; nucleotides outside the gene matches: 8. There are 13 residues in the CDR3. Germline values: CDR1 SEHNR, CDR2 FQNEAQ (reference sequence). The CDR3 DNA reads TGTGCCAGCAGCCAGAGGACAGGGGAGGGAGCTTTCTTT. This encodes CASSQRTGEGAFF.

This sequence joins TRBV7-3 and TRBJ2-3; D is unclear. The CDR3 is made up of 12 amino acids. Germline V lookup: CDR1 SGHTA, CDR2 FQGTGA. V was shortened by 5 bases and J by 4 bases, with 7 bases between the two germline ends. DNA for the CDR3: TGTGCCAGCAGCCACGACGCAGATACGCAGTATTTT. Translating it yields CASSHDADTQYF.

J is TRBJ1-1 and V is TRBV7-2; D gene ambiguous. The germline CDR1 and CDR2 sequences are SGHTA and FQGNSA. The CDR3 has 13 residues. Trimming took off 5 bases at V and 10 bases at J, with 17 bases between the two ends. CDR3: CASSPDSASGAFF. DNA for the CDR3: TGTGCCAGCAGCCCTGACTCAGCGAGTGGAGCTTTCTTT.